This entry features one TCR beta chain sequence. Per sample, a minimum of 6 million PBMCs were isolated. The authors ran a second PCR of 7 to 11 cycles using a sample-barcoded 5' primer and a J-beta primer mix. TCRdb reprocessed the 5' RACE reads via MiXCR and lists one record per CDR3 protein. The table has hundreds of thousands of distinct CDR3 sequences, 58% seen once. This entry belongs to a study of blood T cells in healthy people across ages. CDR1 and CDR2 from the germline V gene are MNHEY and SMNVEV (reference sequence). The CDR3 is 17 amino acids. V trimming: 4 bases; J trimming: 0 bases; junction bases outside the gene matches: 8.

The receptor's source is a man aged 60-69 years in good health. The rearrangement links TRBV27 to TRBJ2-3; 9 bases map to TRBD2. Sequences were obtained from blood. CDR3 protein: CASSYLAGPTSTDTQYF. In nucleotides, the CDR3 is TGTGCCAGCAGTTACCTAGCGGGGCCTACTAGCACAGATACGCAGTATTTT.